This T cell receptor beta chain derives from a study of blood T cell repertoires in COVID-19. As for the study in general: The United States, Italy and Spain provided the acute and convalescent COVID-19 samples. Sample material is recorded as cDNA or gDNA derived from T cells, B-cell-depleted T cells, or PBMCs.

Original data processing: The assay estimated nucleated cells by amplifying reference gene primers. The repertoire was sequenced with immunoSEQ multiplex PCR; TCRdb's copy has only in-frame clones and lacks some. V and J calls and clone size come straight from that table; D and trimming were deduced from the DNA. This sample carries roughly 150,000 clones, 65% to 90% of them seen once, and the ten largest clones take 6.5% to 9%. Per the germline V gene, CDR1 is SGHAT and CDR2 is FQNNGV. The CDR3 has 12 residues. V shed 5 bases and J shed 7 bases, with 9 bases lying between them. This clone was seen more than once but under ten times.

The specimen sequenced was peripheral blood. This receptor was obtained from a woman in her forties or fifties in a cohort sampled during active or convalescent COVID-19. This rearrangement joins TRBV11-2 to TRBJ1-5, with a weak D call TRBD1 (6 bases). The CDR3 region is CASSTQGQPQHF. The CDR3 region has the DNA TGTGCCAGCAGCACACAGGGACAGCCCCAGCATTTT.